Shown below are 29 T cell receptor beta chains from a single sample sequenced in a study of shared clonotypes between healthy human individuals. TCRdb's table, derived via immunoSEQ multiplex PCR, lists solely in-frame clones and lacks some. The table lists 180,000 or so clones, approximately 92% of them singletons. Sequencing was done on a sample of naive CD4+ T cells sorted from blood. Documented subset: CD45RA+ positively selected. The receptors were gathered from a woman aged 30 to 39 in good health.

This chain uses TRBV18 with TRBJ1-1; D is ambiguous. The CDR3 totals 15 residues. Germline V gene sequence: CDR1 KGHSH, CDR2 LQKENI. Between the trimmed V and J ends, which lost 5 bases and 5 bases, there was a span of 18 bases. The CDR3 sequence: CASSGDFAGRTEAFF. The CDR3 DNA reads as TGTGCCAGCTCAGGCGACTTCGCCGGTCGTACTGAAGCTTTCTTT.

The CDR3 sequence: CASSEQGSSGNTIYF. The CDR3 DNA reads TGTGCCAGCAGTGAACAGGGGTCTTCTGGAAACACCATATATTTT. This rearrangement joins TRBV6-1 to TRBJ1-3; weak D call: TRBD1 (6 bases). Germline values: CDR1 MNHNS, CDR2 SASEGT. This CDR3 has 15 residues. V lost 2 bases to trimming and J lost 1 base, with 9 bases between them.

The V gene is TRBV4-1, the J gene TRBJ1-2, with D perhaps matching TRBD1 (5 bases). The CDR3 loop spans 17 amino acids. Germline V gene sequence: CDR1 MGHRA, CDR2 YSYEKL. The germline V and J ends were trimmed by 4 bases and 2 bases, with 20 bases remaining between them. The CDR3 is CASSPSVLGGGNYGYTF. DNA for the CDR3: TGCGCCAGCAGCCCAAGTGTATTGGGTGGGGGAAACTATGGCTACACCTTC.

The chain combines TRBV5-4 with TRBJ2-1; D gene unclear. Per germline, CDR1 SGHNT and CDR2 YYREEE (reference sequence). Between the trimmed V and J ends, which lost 2 bases and 9 bases, there was a span of 6 bases. This CDR3 comprises 11 residues. CDR3 region: CASSLPGEQFF. In DNA form, the CDR3 reads TGTGCCAGCAGCTTACCCGGTGAGCAGTTCTTC.

The genes are TRBV6-1 and TRBJ1-5; D is possibly TRBD1 (5 bases). V lost 2 bases, J lost 2 bases, and 22 bases lay in between. Germline V lookup: CDR1 MNHNS, CDR2 SASEGT. The CDR3 has 19 residues. The DNA for the CDR3 is TGTGCCAGCAGTGAAAGGGGCCTGGGGACCCGCAGGGGCAATCAGCCCCAGCATTTT. The encoded protein is CASSERGLGTRRGNQPQHF.

CDR3 region: CAWSYGSFDLYEQYF. CDR3 DNA: TGTGCCTGGAGTTACGGATCCTTCGACCTCTACGAGCAGTACTTC. V gene TRBV30 combines with J gene TRBJ2-5; D gene unclear. The J call could be wrong; TRBJ2-7 is a better fit for the DNA end. This CDR3 region has 15 residues. In germline, CDR1 is GTSNPN, CDR2 SVGIG (reference sequence).

The chain joins TRBV18 to TRBJ1-1; D is unclear. The CDR3 loop spans 15 amino acids. With 4 bases removed from V and 10 bases from J, the gap between germline ends came to 22 bases. CDR1 KGHSH and CDR2 LQKENI come from the germline V gene. CDR3 in amino acids: CASSRVESRNDGAFF. The CDR3 nucleotides read TGTGCCAGCTCACGGGTTGAATCCCGAAACGACGGAGCTTTCTTT.

V and J are TRBV5-1 and TRBJ2-7; 9 positions agree with TRBD2. Trimming cost V 0 bases and J 1 base; bases outside gene matches: 5. The CDR3 extends over 16 amino acids. The V gene's germline CDR1 is SGHRS and CDR2 YFSETQ. This chain's CDR3 is CASSLGLSGSSYEQYF. In DNA form, the CDR3 reads TGCGCCAGCAGCTTGGGGCTTAGCGGGAGTTCCTACGAGCAGTACTTC.

This rearrangement joins TRBV7-3 to TRBJ2-5, with D possibly matching TRBD1 (6 bases). V dropped 4 bases and J dropped 11 bases, with 17 bases sitting between them. Germline V gives CDR1 SGHTA, CDR2 FQGTGA. CDR3 length equals 13 residues. The CDR3 is CASSSARGDEQYF. CDR3 DNA sequence: TGTGCCAGCAGCTCAGCCAGGGGAGATGAGCAGTACTTC.

The rearrangement uses TRBV2 and TRBJ2-1, with 9 bases identical to TRBD2. The junction had 4 bases not matched to a gene; V was cut back by 7 bases and J by 0 bases. The germline V gene has CDR1 SNHLY and CDR2 FYNNEI. This CDR3 region has 15 residues. The CDR3 DNA reads as TGTGCCAGCACTATGACTAGCGGCTCCTACAATGAGCAGTTCTTC. Its protein product is CASTMTSGSYNEQFF.

The rearrangement links TRBV2 to TRBJ2-1, with D tentatively TRBD2 (5 bases). Germline CDR1 reads SNHLY; CDR2 reads FYNNEI. V was shortened by 4 bases and J by 4 bases, with 17 bases between the two germline ends. The CDR3 has 16 amino acids. The CDR3 DNA follows: TGTGCCAGCAGTGTGGGTGGGAGCGGAAATTACAATGAGCAGTTCTTC. Protein product: CASSVGGSGNYNEQFF. Drawing the rest from reference TRBV2 and TRBJ2-1, the complete variable domain is EPEVTQTPSHQVTQMGQEVILRCVPISNHLYFYWYRQILGQKVEFLVSFYNNEISEKSEIFDDQFSVERPDGSNFTLKIRSTKLEDSAMYFCASSVGGSGNYNEQFFGPGTRLTVL.

This chain uses TRBV28 with TRBJ2-3, with unresolved D. The germline V gene has CDR1 MDHEN and CDR2 SYDVKM. Between the trimmed V and J ends, which lost 4 bases and 4 bases, there was a span of 12 bases. This CDR3 is built from 14 residues. CDR3 protein: CASSSPSTPDTQYF. CDR3 nucleotides: TGTGCCAGCAGTTCTCCCTCGACCCCAGATACGCAGTATTTT.

This chain links TRBV11-2 with TRBJ2-5; a weak D match, TRBD1 (6 bases). The DNA end favors TRBJ2-7, so the J call may be wrong. From germline, CDR1 is SGHAT and CDR2 FQNNGV. The CDR3 runs 15 residues. The CDR3 DNA is TGTGCCAGCAGCTTAGGACAGGTGTTATCCTACGAGCAGTACTTC. This sequence encodes CASSLGQVLSYEQYF.

This chain uses TRBV7-8 with TRBJ1-2, with TRBD1 matching over 9 bases. Per germline, CDR1 SGHVS and CDR2 FQNEAQ. CDR3 length: 16 amino acids. The V gene end was trimmed by 5 bases and the J gene end by 0 bases; junction bases not matched to a gene: 7. The CDR3 coding sequence is TGTGCCAGCAGCAAGGACCGGGACAGGGCTAACTATGGCTACACCTTC. Translated: CASSKDRDRANYGYTF. Filled out from reference TRBV7-8 and TRBJ1-2, the complete variable domain reads GAGVSQSPRYKVAKRGQDVALRCDPISGHVSLFWYQQALGQGPEFLTYFQNEAQLDKSGLPSDRFFAERPEGSVSTLKIQRTQQEDSAVYLCASSKDRDRANYGYTFGSGTRLTVV.

The chain recombines TRBV23-1 with TRBJ2-7; 9 bases line up with TRBD1. TRBV23-1 is annotated as an ORF whose role is uncertain. The V gene end was trimmed by 0 bases and the J gene end by 5 bases; junction bases not matched to a gene: 5. The CDR3 extends over 15 amino acids. The CDR3 is CASSQSWDRVHEQYF. CDR3 DNA sequence: TGCGCCAGCAGTCAATCATGGGACAGGGTGCACGAGCAGTACTTC.

The chain couples TRBV5-1 to TRBJ2-3; tentative D call: TRBD2 (6 bases). Between the trimmed V and J ends, which lost 2 bases and 8 bases, there was a span of 27 bases. From germline, CDR1 is SGHRS and CDR2 YFSETQ. This CDR3 spans 18 amino acids. CDR3 in DNA: TGCGCCAGCAGCTTCGGGAGAGGGAGGACGTACGATTCGGGTACGCAGTATTTT. This codes for CASSFGRGRTYDSGTQYF.

This chain links TRBV28 with TRBJ2-7; 8 bases line up with TRBD2. The CDR3 length is 12 residues. The trim removed 7 bases at V and 2 bases at J, leaving 1 base unmatched. CDR1 and CDR2 from the germline V gene are MDHEN and SYDVKM. Written as DNA, the CDR3 is TGTGCCAGCATCGGGAGGGCCTACGAGCAGTACTTC. The encoded protein is CASIGRAYEQYF. Variable domain in full (rest from reference TRBV28 and TRBJ2-7): DVKVTQSSRYLVKRTGEKVFLECVQDMDHENMFWYRQDPGLGLRLIYFSYDVKMKEKGDIPEGYSVSREKKERFSLILESASTNQTSMYLCASIGRAYEQYFGPGTRLTVT.

This clone was detected once. V is TRBV5-5 and J is TRBJ1-1; D unresolved. This CDR3 comprises 14 residues. Trimming shortened V by 1 base and J by 1 base, and 8 bases separated the two germline ends. Germline-derived CDR1 and CDR2 are SGHKS and YYEKEE (reference sequence). The CDR3 nucleotides read TGTGCCAGCAGCTTGAGTCAGGCGAACACTGAAGCTTTCTTT. As protein: CASSLSQANTEAFF. The full variable domain, its missing parts supplied by reference TRBV5-5 and TRBJ1-1, is DAGVTQSPTHLIKTRGQQVTLRCSPISGHKSVSWYQQVLGQGPQFIFQYYEKEERGRGNFPDRFSARQFPNYSSELNVNALLLGDSALYLCASSLSQANTEAFFGQGTRLTVV.

The chain has TRBV15 and TRBJ2-5; D is possibly TRBD1 (6 bases). The DNA end lines up better with TRBJ2-7; the J call may be wrong. Germline V gene sequence: CDR1 LNHNV, CDR2 YYDKDF (reference sequence). There are 17 residues in the CDR3. CDR3 residues: CATSRGGLRDRSYEQYF. The CDR3 DNA sequence: TGTGCCACCAGCAGAGGAGGTCTCCGTGACAGGAGCTACGAGCAGTACTTC.

The chain couples TRBV15 to TRBJ2-7; D is ambiguous. The germline gives CDR1 LNHNV, CDR2 YYDKDF (reference sequence). Between the trimmed V and J ends, which lost 0 bases and 0 bases, there was a span of 9 bases. This CDR3 is built from 15 residues. In nucleotides, the CDR3 is TGTGCCACCAGCAGAGATTGGCGGAGCTCCTACGAGCAGTACTTC. Protein: CATSRDWRSSYEQYF.

This rearrangement joins TRBV5-1 to TRBJ2-5; D is possibly TRBD1 or TRBD2 (5 bases each). TRBJ2-7 matches the DNA end more closely, so the J call is doubtful. CDR1 is SGHRS, CDR2 YFSETQ, per germline. The CDR3 runs to 18 residues. The CDR3 sequence: CASRDTPGARESSYEQYF. CDR3 DNA: TGCGCCAGCAGGGACACCCCCGGGGCCCGAGAGTCCTCCTACGAGCAGTACTTC.

The rearrangement uses TRBV7-2 and TRBJ2-5, with 7 bases that match TRBD2. The closer fit of TRBJ2-7 to the DNA end suggests the J call may be wrong. Germline V gene data show CDR1 as SGHTA and CDR2 as FQGNSA. The CDR3 spans 15 residues. This CDR3 reads CASSLVAGETYEQYF. The CDR3 nucleotides are TGTGCCAGCAGCTTAGTGGCGGGAGAGACCTACGAGCAGTACTTC.

The V and J genes are TRBV7-2 and TRBJ2-6; 9 bases agree with TRBD2. V trimming: 2 bases; J trimming: 1 base; junction bases outside the gene matches: 3. There are 17 residues in the CDR3. Per germline, CDR1 SGHTA and CDR2 FQGNSA. The DNA for the CDR3 is TGTGCCAGCAGCTTACAAGCGGGAGGATCTGGGGCCAACGTCCTGACTTTC. Protein sequence: CASSLQAGGSGANVLTF.

The gene calls are TRBV28 and TRBJ2-5; 11 nucleotides agree with TRBD2. The ends lost 8 bases at V and 11 bases at J; junction bases unmatched: 16. Per germline, CDR1 MDHEN and CDR2 SYDVKM. The CDR3 has 15 amino acids. The CDR3 DNA is TGTGCCAGCTGCCCCGGGGCTAGCGGGAGGAGAGAGCAGTACTTC. Encoded protein: CASCPGASGRREQYF.

This chain links TRBV18 with TRBJ2-7; TRBD1 matches 9 bases. The trim removed 1 base at V and 3 bases at J, leaving 7 bases unmatched. The CDR3 is made up of 16 amino acids. Germline CDR1 KGHSH, CDR2 LQKENI. In DNA, the CDR3 is TGTGCCAGCTCACCACGAACAGGGGGCGGATACTACGAGCAGTACTTC. Translating it yields CASSPRTGGGYYEQYF.

This chain links TRBV5-4 with TRBJ2-7; the D gene is possibly TRBD2 (6 bases). Germline CDR1 reads SGHNT; CDR2 reads YYREEE (reference sequence). This CDR3 is 15 amino acids long. V was shortened by 6 bases and J by 2 bases, with 18 bases between the two germline ends. The CDR3 DNA sequence: TGTGCCAGCAAACTTGGGGGGACGGGGACCTACGAGCAGTACTTC. It encodes CASKLGGTGTYEQYF.

The CDR3 reads CASSSRVGTGFSYEQYF. For the CDR3, the DNA is TGTGCCAGCAGTTCACGGGTAGGGACAGGCTTTTCCTACGAGCAGTACTTC. The chain employs TRBV27 and TRBJ2-5, with 8 bases matching TRBD1. TRBJ2-7 explains the end of the DNA better; the J call may be wrong. The CDR3 has 17 amino acids. Germline-derived CDR1 and CDR2 are MNHEY and SMNVEV (reference sequence).

V and J are TRBV7-8 and TRBJ2-6; the D gene is possibly TRBD1 (5 bases). Trimming shortened V by 3 bases and J by 2 bases, and 8 bases separated the two germline ends. Germline V gene data show CDR1 as SGHVS and CDR2 as FQNEAQ. The CDR3 contains 15 residues. This CDR3 reads CASSFRTTGANVLTF. The DNA for the CDR3 is TGTGCCAGCAGCTTCAGGACAACTGGGGCCAACGTCCTGACTTTC.

The chain employs TRBV7-9 and TRBJ2-1; 7 nucleotides line up with TRBD2. CDR1 is SEHNR, CDR2 FQNEAQ, per germline (reference sequence). The CDR3 totals 15 residues. Trimming removed 4 bases from V and 2 bases from J; junction bases left unmatched: 5. As DNA, the CDR3 is TGTGCCAGCAGCTCCGTAGCGGGCGCCTACAATGAGCAGTTCTTC. This codes for CASSSVAGAYNEQFF.